Listed below are T cell receptor beta chains from one sample, sequenced in a study of control samples from healthy donors and cancer patients. TCRdb keeps only in-frame clones here, not all; method: immunoSEQ multiplex PCR. Of roughly 170,000 clones in the sample, 93% are singletons; the top ten hold over 4%. The sample taken for sequencing was blood. Source of these receptors: a woman aged 60-75 years in good health. CDR3s include the opening cysteine and the closing phenylalanine or tryptophan. D genes are given only for firm matches. Size is omitted from some rows. Given values are once, few, many or a class for expanded clones.

d_gene: NA
j_gene: TRBJ2-1
v_gene: TRBV2
abundance: NA
CDR3aa: CASSVRGAGEQFF
CDR3nt: TGTGCCAGCAGTGTACGCGGGGCCGGTGAGCAGTTCTTC

d_gene: NA
j_gene: TRBJ1-1
v_gene: TRBV19
abundance: NA
CDR3aa: CASSGGSYTEAFF
CDR3nt: TGTGCCAGTAGTGGGGGCAGTTATACTGAAGCTTTCTTT

d_gene: NA
j_gene: TRBJ2-1
v_gene: TRBV6-5
abundance: NA
CDR3aa: CASSYPSGKAGNEQFF
CDR3nt: TGTGCCAGCAGTTACCCGTCGGGGAAGGCTGGGAATGAGCAGTTCTTC

d_gene: TRBD2
j_gene: TRBJ2-7
v_gene: TRBV10-3
abundance: NA
CDR3aa: CAISKGLAGVSEQYF
CDR3nt: TGTGCCATCAGTAAGGGACTAGCGGGGGTCTCCGAGCAGTACTTC

d_gene: TRBD2
j_gene: TRBJ2-5
v_gene: TRBV5-1
abundance: NA
CDR3aa: CASSDSGGASGETQYF
CDR3nt: TGCGCCAGCAGCGATAGCGGGGGGGCTTCGGGAGAGACCCAGTACTTC

d_gene: NA
j_gene: TRBJ1-3
v_gene: TRBV20-1
abundance: NA
CDR3aa: CSASSGVLNTIYF
CDR3nt: TGCAGTGCTAGTTCAGGGGTACTAAACACCATATATTTT

d_gene: NA
j_gene: TRBJ1-1
v_gene: TRBV5-4
abundance: once
CDR3aa: CASRQGNTEAFF
CDR3nt: TGTGCCAGCAGACAGGGAAACACTGAAGCTTTCTTT

d_gene: NA
j_gene: TRBJ2-3
v_gene: TRBV4-1
abundance: NA
CDR3aa: CASSQGRAGSSTDTQYF
CDR3nt: TGCGCCAGCAGCCAGGGCCGTGCGGGGAGTAGCACAGATACGCAGTATTTT

d_gene: NA
j_gene: TRBJ2-5
v_gene: TRBV2
abundance: NA
CDR3aa: CASSELRGGGETQYF
CDR3nt: TGTGCCAGCAGTGAACTAAGGGGTGGCGGAGAGACCCAGTACTTC

d_gene: NA
j_gene: TRBJ1-3
v_gene: TRBV19
abundance: NA
CDR3aa: CASSGTAGNTIYF
CDR3nt: TGTGCCAGTAGTGGGACGGCTGGAAACACCATATATTTT

d_gene: TRBD1
j_gene: TRBJ2-7
v_gene: TRBV11-2
abundance: NA
CDR3aa: CASERDRAYEQYF
CDR3nt: TGTGCCAGCGAGAGGGACAGGGCCTACGAGCAGTACTTC

d_gene: TRBD1
j_gene: TRBJ1-6
v_gene: TRBV19
abundance: NA
CDR3aa: CASSIRRGQGHSPLHF
CDR3nt: TGTGCCAGTAGTATTAGGAGGGGACAGGGGCATTCACCCCTCCACTTT

d_gene: NA
j_gene: TRBJ1-4
v_gene: TRBV5-1
abundance: NA
CDR3aa: CASSLEGGYNEKLFF
CDR3nt: TGCGCCAGCAGCTTGGAGGGGGGCTACAATGAAAAACTGTTTTTT

d_gene: TRBD2
j_gene: TRBJ2-5
v_gene: TRBV27
abundance: NA
CDR3aa: CASSPLTSGGKETQYF
CDR3nt: TGTGCCAGCAGTCCCCTGACTAGCGGGGGGAAAGAGACCCAGTACTTC

d_gene: NA
j_gene: TRBJ1-4
v_gene: TRBV20-1
abundance: once
CDR3aa: CSASMGGPEKLFF
CDR3nt: TGCAGTGCTAGTATGGGGGGCCCGGAAAAACTGTTTTTT

d_gene: NA
j_gene: TRBJ2-7
v_gene: TRBV30
abundance: NA
CDR3aa: CAWSVDGGVSF
CDR3nt: TGTGCCTGGAGTGTAGACGGGGGCGTCTCCTTC

d_gene: NA
j_gene: TRBJ2-2
v_gene: TRBV6-2/TRBV6-3
abundance: NA
CDR3aa: CASSPTWAGELFF
CDR3nt: TGTGCCAGCAGCCCGACCTGGGCCGGGGAGCTGTTTTTT

d_gene: NA
j_gene: TRBJ1-5
v_gene: TRBV7-6
abundance: few
CDR3aa: CASRSRGSQPQHF
CDR3nt: TGTGCCAGCAGAAGCCGAGGGAGTCAGCCCCAGCATTTT

d_gene: NA
j_gene: TRBJ1-2
v_gene: TRBV5-4
abundance: NA
CDR3aa: CASSPRGGSVYGYTF
CDR3nt: TGTGCCAGCAGCCCCCGGGGAGGGAGCGTCTATGGCTACACCTTC

d_gene: TRBD1
j_gene: TRBJ2-7
v_gene: TRBV27
abundance: NA
CDR3aa: CASSLGDSDTYEQYF
CDR3nt: TGTGCCAGCAGTTTAGGGGACAGTGACACCTACGAGCAGTACTTC

d_gene: NA
j_gene: TRBJ1-5
v_gene: TRBV6-5
abundance: NA
CDR3aa: CASSRGNSNQPQHF
CDR3nt: TGTGCCAGCAGTCGGGGTAATAGCAATCAGCCCCAGCATTTT

d_gene: NA
j_gene: TRBJ1-2
v_gene: TRBV15
abundance: NA
CDR3aa: CATSRDLSATGYGYTF
CDR3nt: TGTGCCACCAGCAGAGATCTCTCGGCTACGGGATATGGCTACACCTTC

d_gene: NA
j_gene: TRBJ2-7
v_gene: TRBV30
abundance: few
CDR3aa: CAWSVSRTGQYF
CDR3nt: TGTGCCTGGAGTGTAAGCCGAACGGGGCAGTACTTC

d_gene: NA
j_gene: TRBJ1-2
v_gene: TRBV20-1
abundance: NA
CDR3aa: CSASYPTGSSKGLIYGYTF
CDR3nt: TGCAGTGCTAGTTATCCTACAGGGAGTTCGAAAGGTTTAATCTATGGCTACACCTTC

d_gene: NA
j_gene: TRBJ1-5
v_gene: TRBV7-2
abundance: once
CDR3aa: CASSVDRSQPQHF
CDR3nt: TGTGCCAGCAGCGTTGACAGGTCTCAGCCCCAGCATTTT

d_gene: NA
j_gene: TRBJ2-7
v_gene: TRBV2
abundance: NA
CDR3aa: CASRSQMASYEQYF
CDR3nt: TGTGCCAGCAGGTCTCAAATGGCTTCCTACGAGCAGTACTTC

d_gene: NA
j_gene: TRBJ1-6
v_gene: TRBV7-2
abundance: NA
CDR3aa: CASSSYPLRSNSPLHF
CDR3nt: TGTGCCAGCAGCTCGTACCCCCTCAGGTCTAATTCACCCCTCCACTTT

d_gene: TRBD1
j_gene: TRBJ1-5
v_gene: TRBV7-8
abundance: few
CDR3aa: CASSLRRQGVGGNQPQHF
CDR3nt: TGTGCCAGCAGCTTAAGGCGACAGGGGGTCGGAGGCAATCAGCCCCAGCATTTT

d_gene: TRBD1
j_gene: TRBJ1-2
v_gene: TRBV4-2
abundance: NA
CDR3aa: CASSQEGTGDYGYTF
CDR3nt: TGTGCCAGCAGCCAAGAAGGAACAGGGGACTATGGCTACACCTTC

d_gene: NA
j_gene: TRBJ1-3
v_gene: TRBV27
abundance: NA
CDR3aa: CASSPSPGNTIYF
CDR3nt: TGTGCCAGCAGTCCCTCTCCTGGAAACACCATATATTTT

d_gene: TRBD1
j_gene: TRBJ1-2
v_gene: TRBV5-6
abundance: NA
CDR3aa: CASRLSGTGRRVYGYTF
CDR3nt: TGTGCCAGCAGGCTATCCGGGACAGGGAGACGTGTCTATGGCTACACCTTC

d_gene: TRBD1
j_gene: TRBJ1-3
v_gene: TRBV6-5
abundance: NA
CDR3aa: CASSSVTGTGNTIYF
CDR3nt: TGTGCCAGCAGTTCGGTGACAGGGACTGGAAACACCATATATTTT

d_gene: NA
j_gene: TRBJ1-2
v_gene: TRBV24-1
abundance: NA
CDR3aa: CATAGHREFWGYTF
CDR3nt: TGTGCCACCGCCGGGCACAGAGAGTTTTGGGGCTACACCTTC

d_gene: NA
j_gene: TRBJ2-5
v_gene: TRBV7-2
abundance: NA
CDR3aa: CASSLRRPQETQYF
CDR3nt: TGTGCCAGCAGCTTACGCAGGCCTCAAGAGACCCAGTACTTC

d_gene: NA
j_gene: TRBJ2-2
v_gene: TRBV7-2
abundance: NA
CDR3aa: CASSLLTTGGELFF
CDR3nt: TGTGCCAGCAGCTTATTGACGACAGGCGGGGAGCTGTTTTTT

d_gene: NA
j_gene: TRBJ2-1
v_gene: TRBV7-2
abundance: NA
CDR3aa: CASSLPHPNAYNEQFF
CDR3nt: TGTGCCAGCAGCTTACCACACCCGAACGCCTACAATGAGCAGTTCTTC

d_gene: TRBD1
j_gene: TRBJ2-4
v_gene: TRBV5-1
abundance: NA
CDR3aa: CASSLGQGLAKNIQYF
CDR3nt: TGCGCCAGCAGCTTGGGACAGGGGCTAGCCAAAAACATTCAGTACTTC

d_gene: TRBD1
j_gene: TRBJ1-5
v_gene: TRBV15
abundance: NA
CDR3aa: CATSRDLTGAENQPQHF
CDR3nt: TGTGCCACCAGCAGAGATCTAACAGGGGCGGAGAATCAGCCCCAGCATTTT

d_gene: NA
j_gene: TRBJ1-5
v_gene: TRBV19
abundance: NA
CDR3aa: CASTTSNQPQHF
CDR3nt: TGTGCCAGTACTACTTCGAATCAGCCCCAGCATTTT

d_gene: TRBD1
j_gene: TRBJ2-3
v_gene: TRBV4-3
abundance: NA
CDR3aa: CASSKGAGRANTDTQYF
CDR3nt: TGCGCCAGCAGCAAGGGGGCTGGGCGGGCGAACACAGATACGCAGTATTTT

d_gene: NA
j_gene: TRBJ1-2
v_gene: TRBV13
abundance: NA
CDR3aa: CASSPGVYGYTF
CDR3nt: TGTGCCAGCAGCCCGGGAGTCTATGGCTACACCTTC